Each of the 9 T cell receptor beta chains below was sequenced from the same sample in a study of blood T cells in healthy people across ages. With a J-beta primer mix and a sample-barcoded 5' primer, a second PCR ran about 6 to 11 cycles. TCRdb itself ran the 5' RACE reads through MiXCR, one entry per CDR3 protein. The sample lists about 700,000 distinct CDR3 sequences; roughly 32% were seen once. The sequenced sample was blood. All receptors derive from a woman at least 80 years old in good health.

This clonotype has a count of ten or more. The chain recombines TRBV7-9 with TRBJ2-1, with 12 bases that match TRBD1. The V gene end was trimmed by 2 bases and the J gene end by 5 bases; junction bases not matched to a gene: 4. The CDR3 loop spans 16 amino acids. Germline V gene lookup returns CDR1 SEHNR and CDR2 FQNEAQ (reference sequence). As DNA, the CDR3 is TGTGCCAGCAGCTTATTGGGACAGGGGGCGAACAATGAGCAGTTCTTC. Translation: CASSLLGQGANNEQFF.

This clonotype was counted many times. The chain uses TRBV5-1 and TRBJ2-7; possible D gene TRBD1, 7 bases. Per germline, CDR1 SGHRS and CDR2 YFSETQ. There are 14 residues in the CDR3. V was shortened by 0 bases and J by 6 bases, with 13 bases between the two germline ends. In nucleotides, the CDR3 is TGCGCCAGCAGCTTGGCCCAGGGGGGAGGCGAGCAGTACTTC. Encoded protein: CASSLAQGGGEQYF.

Ten or more counts support this clonotype. The V call is TRBV27, the J call TRBJ2-1, with TRBD1 as a possible D gene (5 bases). V was trimmed by 0 bases and J by 8 bases, leaving 11 bases between them. This CDR3 is 14 amino acids long. Per the germline V gene, CDR1 is MNHEY and CDR2 is SMNVEV (reference sequence). The CDR3 sequence is CASSLSAGNYEQFF. CDR3 in DNA: TGTGCCAGCAGTTTATCGGCAGGGAATTATGAGCAGTTCTTC.

This clonotype occurred many times. A much larger clonotype is one base distant, so this may be a read error. The V call is TRBV20-1, the J call TRBJ2-5, with 8 bases lining up with TRBD1. The CDR3 is made up of 15 amino acids. Germline CDR1 DFQATT, CDR2 SNEGSKA (reference sequence). CDR3 loop: CSARDPGTGQEAQYF. The DNA for the CDR3 is TGCAGTGCTAGAGATCCGGGGACAGGCCAAGAGGCCCAGTACTTC.

The sample holds many counts of this clonotype. The chain joins TRBV6-5 to TRBJ2-7; 7 nucleotides align to TRBD1. The CDR3 has 15 residues. V shed 5 bases, J shed 2 bases, and the junction held 9 bases outside the gene matches. Germline V gene lookup returns CDR1 MNHEY and CDR2 SVGAGI. In nucleotides, the CDR3 is TGTGCCAGCAGTCCCCCGGGACAGAGTCCCTACGAGCAGTACTTC. Its protein is CASSPPGQSPYEQYF.

With regard to this clonotype: A much larger clone differs by one base, so this may be a read error. The CDR3 DNA is TGTGCCAGCAGCTTGGAGGGGGGCTATGGGACCCAGTACTTC. Its translation: CASSLEGGYGTQYF. The J gene is TRBJ2-5, the V gene TRBV5-4; D could derive from TRBD1 or TRBD2 (6 bases each). The germline gives CDR1 SGHNT, CDR2 YYREEE (reference sequence). The CDR3 runs 14 residues. V was shortened by 0 bases and J by 7 bases, with 13 bases between the two germline ends.

Comments on this clonotype: The junction shows a germline mismatch at one end, possibly a read error. This chain joins TRBV6-1 and TRBJ1-1; D remains ambiguous. This CDR3 comprises 15 residues. Germline CDR1 MNHNS, CDR2 SASEGT. The CDR3, as DNA: TGTGCCAGCAGTGATCGGGCCGGCGTGAACACTGAAACTTTCTTT. This gives the protein CASSDRAGVNTETFF.

As for this clonotype: A read error may explain this, as a much larger clone is one base away. No conserved phenylalanine or tryptophan ends this CDR3, so it is likely a read error. This rearrangement joins TRBV4-3 to TRBJ2-3; tentative D call: TRBD1 (6 bases). The CDR3 has 18 residues. V was trimmed by 0 bases and J by 4 bases, leaving 20 bases between them. The germline gives CDR1 LGHNA, CDR2 YSLEER. DNA of the CDR3: TGCGCCAGCAGCCAAGATGAAGGGGTAGGGGGACGTCCAGATACGCAGTATTTG. This sequence encodes CASSQDEGVGGRPDTQYL.

This clonotype came up a few times. The gene calls are TRBV14 and TRBJ2-2; 9 nucleotides match TRBD1. Germline V gives CDR1 SGHDN, CDR2 FVKESK. Trimming took 6 bases from V and 7 from J; bases not matched to a gene: 12. The CDR3 consists of 16 residues. CDR3 coding DNA: TGTGCCAGCAGACGGCTAACAGGGGGCCGCAACGGGGAGCTGTTTTTT. The encoded protein is CASRRLTGGRNGELFF.